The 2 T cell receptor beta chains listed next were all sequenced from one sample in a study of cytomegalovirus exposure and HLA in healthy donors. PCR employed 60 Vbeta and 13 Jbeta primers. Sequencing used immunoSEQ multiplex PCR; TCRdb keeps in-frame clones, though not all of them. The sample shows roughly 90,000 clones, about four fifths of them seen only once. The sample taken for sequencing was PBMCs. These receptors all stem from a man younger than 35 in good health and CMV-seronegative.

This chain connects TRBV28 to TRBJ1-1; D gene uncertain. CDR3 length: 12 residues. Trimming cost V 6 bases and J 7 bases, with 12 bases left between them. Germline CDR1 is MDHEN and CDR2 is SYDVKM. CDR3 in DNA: TGTGCCAGCAGCTATGCCGGTGGTGAAGCTTTCTTT. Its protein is CASSYAGGEAFF.

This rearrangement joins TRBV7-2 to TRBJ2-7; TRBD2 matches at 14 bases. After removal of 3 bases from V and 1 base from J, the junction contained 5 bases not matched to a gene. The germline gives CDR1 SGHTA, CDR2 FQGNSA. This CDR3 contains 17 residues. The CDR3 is CASSLYGLAGGSYEQYF. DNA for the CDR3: TGTGCCAGCAGCTTGTACGGACTAGCGGGAGGATCCTACGAGCAGTACTTC.